This note documents a single TCR beta chain sequence. The antigen is undetermined. The CDR3 spans 18 residues. V gave up 0 bases and J gave up 4 bases, with 21 bases separating them. Germline loops: CDR1 SGHVS, CDR2 FQNEAQ. This specimen comes from a study of shared clonotypes between healthy human individuals. The study's findings and limits: Across subsets, estimated richness was generally greater for naive than for memory populations. Rarefaction revealed incomplete sorted-subset sequencing despite large depth.

TCRdb's copy holds only in-frame clones and misses some; the assay was immunoSEQ multiplex PCR. The sample carries a few million clones, roughly nine tenths recorded once. The sequencing input was naive CD4+ T cells sorted from blood. Subset defined: CD45RA+ positively selected. The chain uses TRBV7-8 and TRBJ1-1, with D maybe TRBD1 (6 bases). The clonotype was recovered from a man aged 18 to 35 in good health. In DNA form, the CDR3 reads TGTGCCAGCAGCTTAGCTAGGATGGGTCAGGGGAGGATCACTGAAGCTTTCTTT. Protein: CASSLARMGQGRITEAFF. The full variable domain, completed using reference TRBV7-8 and TRBJ1-1, is GAGVSQSPRYKVAKRGQDVALRCDPISGHVSLFWYQQALGQGPEFLTYFQNEAQLDKSGLPSDRFFAERPEGSVSTLKIQRTQQEDSAVYLCASSLARMGQGRITEAFFGQGTRLTVV.